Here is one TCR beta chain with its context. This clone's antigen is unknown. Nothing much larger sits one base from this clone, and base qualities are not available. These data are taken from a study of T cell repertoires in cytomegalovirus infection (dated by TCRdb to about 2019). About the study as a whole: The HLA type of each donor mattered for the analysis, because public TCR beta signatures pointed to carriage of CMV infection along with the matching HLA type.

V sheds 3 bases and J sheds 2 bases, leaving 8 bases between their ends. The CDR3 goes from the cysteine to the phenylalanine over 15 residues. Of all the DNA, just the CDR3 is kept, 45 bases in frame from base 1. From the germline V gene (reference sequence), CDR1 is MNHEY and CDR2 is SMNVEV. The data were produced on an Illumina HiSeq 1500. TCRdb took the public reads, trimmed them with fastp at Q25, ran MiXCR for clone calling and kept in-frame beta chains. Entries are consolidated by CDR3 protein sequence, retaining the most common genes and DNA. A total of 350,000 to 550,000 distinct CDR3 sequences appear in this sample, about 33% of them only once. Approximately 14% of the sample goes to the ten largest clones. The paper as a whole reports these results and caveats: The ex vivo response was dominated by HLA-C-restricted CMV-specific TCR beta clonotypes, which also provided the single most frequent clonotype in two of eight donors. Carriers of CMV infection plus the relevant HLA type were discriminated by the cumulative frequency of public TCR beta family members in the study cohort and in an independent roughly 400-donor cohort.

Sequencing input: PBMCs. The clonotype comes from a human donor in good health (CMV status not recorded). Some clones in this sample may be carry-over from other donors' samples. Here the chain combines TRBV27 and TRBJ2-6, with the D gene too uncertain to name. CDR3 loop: CASSFRVTGANVLTF. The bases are TGTGCCAGCAGTTTTCGGGTAACTGGGGCCAACGTCCTGACTTTC.